This T cell receptor beta chain was recovered during a study of OX40 agonist ivuxolimab in advanced cancers. Overall study context: Patients were treated with ivuxolimab, an agonistic anti-OX40 (CD134) antibody. Patients received intravenous ivuxolimab every 2 weeks at 0.01 to 10 mg/kg.

This clone was seen once. Libraries were prepared by immunoSEQ multiplex PCR; TCRdb keeps only in-frame clonotypes and omits some of them. The sample lists about 20,000 clones; around two thirds were seen once. This clonotype was obtained from an adult with an advanced solid tumor such as melanoma, head and neck, liver or kidney cancer. Sequences were derived from CD4+ or CD8+ T cells sorted from blood, sampled in a trial of the OX40 agonist ivuxolimab.

The CDR3 DNA reads as TGTGCCTGGAGTCCGGGAAGTATCGCCTACGAGCAGTACTTC. Amino acid sequence: CAWSPGSIAYEQYF. This rearrangement joins TRBV30 to TRBJ2-5; D perhaps matches TRBD2 (5 bases). The J call is doubtful: the DNA matches TRBJ2-7 better. Germline CDR1 reads GTSNPN; CDR2 reads SVGIG (reference sequence). This CDR3 is built from 14 residues.